One sample yielded the 32 T cell receptor beta chains listed below, sequenced in a study of low-dose radiotherapy and immunotherapy resistance in tumors. Documented time point: after trial treatment. The treatment: LDRT plus nivolumab, ipilimumab, low-dose cyclophosphamide and aspirin (RACIN trial). Primers used for first-strand cDNA, a TRAV- and TRBV-specific set, covered both alpha and beta chains. An approximately 19-cycle PCR with a constant-region primer and V-primer adapter amplified TCRs. TCRdb called the reads again in MiXCR, with one record for every CDR3 protein. The sample lists around 60,000 distinct CDR3 sequences, 20% to 25% occurring once. The sequencing here drew on PBMCs, taken after low-dose radiotherapy plus immunotherapy. These receptors all come from a male donor with prostate cancer.

The chain links TRBV3-1 to TRBJ2-1; 7 nucleotides match TRBD2. Per the germline V gene, CDR1 is LGHDT and CDR2 is YNNKEL (reference sequence). The CDR3 totals 15 residues. V shed 1 base, J shed 7 bases, and the junction held 7 bases outside the gene matches. CDR3 coding DNA: TGTGCCAGCAGCCAAGCAGACTTACTAGCGAATGAGCAGTTCTTC. Amino acids: CASSQADLLANEQFF.

This clonotype was seen ten or more times. The chain employs TRBV7-8 and TRBJ1-4; no clear D gene. This CDR3 is built from 13 residues. Trimming shortened V by 1 base and J by 8 bases, and 8 bases separated the two germline ends. Germline lookup yields CDR1 SGHVS and CDR2 FQNEAQ. CDR3 sequence: CASSLDSFEKLFF. Written as DNA, the CDR3 is TGTGCCAGCAGCTTAGACAGTTTCGAAAAACTGTTTTTT. The full variable domain, its missing parts supplied by reference TRBV7-8 and TRBJ1-4, is GAGVSQSPRYKVAKRGQDVALRCDPISGHVSLFWYQQALGQGPEFLTYFQNEAQLDKSGLPSDRFFAERPEGSVSTLKIQRTQQEDSAVYLCASSLDSFEKLFFGSGTQLSVL.

At least ten counts were recorded for this clonotype. The genes are TRBV7-2 and TRBJ2-1; D is unclear. Trimming removed 1 base at V and 6 bases at J, with 10 bases between. From germline, CDR1 is SGHTA and CDR2 FQGNSA. The CDR3 spans 14 residues. CDR3 sequence: CASSLESRSNEQFF. CDR3 DNA sequence: TGTGCCAGCAGCTTAGAGTCCCGCAGCAATGAGCAGTTCTTC.

This clonotype was detected a few times. In nucleotides, the CDR3 is TGCAGTGCTAGTGGGCTGGCCGGGCTGGATAATCAGCCCCAGCATTTT. Translation: CSASGLAGLDNQPQHF. V is TRBV20-1 and J is TRBJ1-5; D unclear. Germline V lookup: CDR1 DFQATT, CDR2 SNEGSKA (reference sequence). V gave up 3 bases and J gave up 4 bases, with 19 bases separating them. This CDR3 has 16 residues.

This clonotype came up many times. The chain uses TRBV4-1 and TRBJ1-4, with D uncertain. The CDR3 spans 12 residues. Germline V lookup: CDR1 MGHRA, CDR2 YSYEKL. The V gene lost 4 bases and the J gene lost 7 bases, with 7 bases spanning the gap. This CDR3 reads CASSLSGEKLFF. The CDR3 coding sequence is TGCGCCAGCAGCCTTAGCGGTGAAAAACTGTTTTTT.

The chain is built from TRBV6-8 and TRBJ2-1, with TRBD2 identical over 14 bases. V dropped 5 bases and J dropped 4; count of bases not matched to a gene: 10. The CDR3 spans 18 residues. Germline V CDR1 and CDR2: MNHGY, SAAAGT. CDR3 loop: CASSEPPGLAGAYNEQFF. As DNA, the CDR3 is TGTGCCAGCAGTGAACCCCCGGGACTAGCGGGAGCATACAATGAGCAGTTCTTC.

In this sample, this clonotype turned up many times. This chain links TRBV20-1 with TRBJ1-2, with unresolved D. The CDR3 spans 15 residues. CDR1 is DFQATT, CDR2 SNEGSKA, per germline (reference sequence). Trimming took 0 bases from V and 1 from J, leaving 12 bases between them. The CDR3 sequence is CSARDRERFNYGYTF. In DNA, the CDR3 is TGCAGTGCTAGAGATCGGGAGCGTTTTAACTATGGCTACACCTTC.

Ten or more counts support this clonotype. One end of the junction is discordant with germline, which a read error may explain. V is TRBV5-4 and J is TRBJ2-7; D assignment may be TRBD1 or TRBD2 (5 bases each). In germline, CDR1 is SGHNT, CDR2 YYREEE (reference sequence). The CDR3 covers 15 residues. Here the CDR3 reads CASSQDGTISYEQYF. CDR3 DNA: TGCGCCAGCAGCCAAGATGGGACCATCTCCTACGAGCAGTACTTC.

The chain links TRBV6-1 to TRBJ1-1; no clear D. The length of the CDR3 is 13 residues. Germline CDR1 is MNHNS and CDR2 is SASEGT. The germline V and J ends were trimmed by 5 bases and 0 bases, with 7 bases remaining between them. In DNA form, the CDR3 reads TGTGCCAGCAGTCGCGACCTGAACACTGAAGCTTTCTTT. Translated, it gives CASSRDLNTEAFF.

This chain joins TRBV21-1 and TRBJ2-6; the table's D call TRBD1 went unverified against the DNA. TRBV21-1 represents a pseudogene. The CDR3 is 19 residues long. As DNA, the CDR3 is TGTGCCAGCAGCAAATTGGGCGGGACAGGGGCTGAATGGGCCAACGTCCTGACTTTC. Translating gives CASSKLGGTGAEWANVLTF.

This clonotype was observed a few times. The chain is built from TRBV5-5 and TRBJ1-2; 8 bases are shared with TRBD1. CDR1 and CDR2 from the germline V gene are SGHKS and YYEKEE (reference sequence). There are 15 residues in the CDR3. J gave up 8 bases and V 2 bases, and 11 bases lay outside the gene matches. CDR3 DNA: TGTGCCAGCAGCTTCGGCGTCGGGACAGGTGACGGCTACACCTTC. Translation gives CASSFGVGTGDGYTF.

This clonotype has ten or more counts. V gene TRBV5-6 combines with J gene TRBJ2-5, with 9 bases matching TRBD2. The CDR3 consists of 17 residues. V lost 0 bases and J lost 1; bases outside the gene matches: 7. The V gene's germline CDR1 is SGHDT and CDR2 YYEEEE. CDR3 DNA sequence: TGTGCCAGCAGCTTGGCATCCGCTAGCGGGGCCCAAGAGACCCAGTACTTC. Translated: CASSLASASGAQETQYF.

There are many counts of this clonotype. The V gene is TRBV5-1, the J gene TRBJ2-7, with D tentatively TRBD1 or TRBD2 (5 bases each). The CDR3 totals 16 residues. Germline V gives CDR1 SGHRS, CDR2 YFSETQ. V was pared by 3 bases and J by 3 bases, with 19 bases between. The CDR3 region has the DNA TGCGCCAGCAGCTCTATGAGTGGGGGATTTGGCTACGAGCAGTACTTC. Encoded protein: CASSSMSGGFGYEQYF.

This clonotype was seen only a few times. The chain uses TRBV6-2 or TRBV6-3 and TRBJ2-3, with 10 bases matching TRBD2. Germline CDR1 and CDR2: MNHEY and SVGEGT. Trimming took 4 bases from V and 4 from J; bases not matched to a gene: 14. This CDR3 is built from 18 residues. CDR3 sequence (DNA): TGTGCCAGCAGTTCAGGAAAACAAGCGGGGGGGCTCCCAGATACGCAGTATTTT. Protein: CASSSGKQAGGLPDTQYF.

This clonotype was observed many times. The rearrangement uses TRBV7-6 and TRBJ2-1; TRBD2 aligns across 12 bases. The trim removed 5 bases at V and 5 bases at J, leaving 4 bases unmatched. The V gene's germline CDR1 is SGHVS and CDR2 FNYEAQ. The CDR3 has 15 residues. For the CDR3, the DNA is TGTGCCAGCAGCAAGCTAGCGGGAGGGGACAATGAGCAGTTCTTC. Translating gives CASSKLAGGDNEQFF.

This clonotype was detected many times. This chain uses TRBV15 with TRBJ2-5; D gene ambiguous. Germline CDR1 is LNHNV and CDR2 is YYDKDF (reference sequence). The CDR3 runs to 13 residues. The V and J ends lost 0 bases and 1 base respectively, with 3 bases between them. CDR3: CATSRDLQETQYF. DNA for the CDR3: TGTGCCACCAGCAGAGATCTCCAAGAGACCCAGTACTTC.

Comments on this clonotype: A read error likely explains this, since a far larger clone differs by one base. This rearrangement joins TRBV28 to TRBJ2-1; 7 bases fit TRBD1. The CDR3 sequence is 12 residues long. The germline CDR1 and CDR2 sequences are MDHEN and SYDVKM. Trimming took 9 bases from V and 10 from J; bases not matched to a gene: 9. The CDR3 spells CASRDSLHEQFF. CDR3 DNA sequence: TGTGCCAGTAGGGACAGCCTCCACGAGCAGTTCTTC.

This sequence joins TRBV3-1 and TRBJ2-5, with D maybe TRBD2 (5 bases). The CDR3 covers 16 residues. The germline V gene has CDR1 LGHDT and CDR2 YNNKEL (reference sequence). V dropped 2 bases and J dropped 5 bases, with 18 bases sitting between them. The CDR3 region is CASSQPLPSRRETQYF. The CDR3 DNA reads TGTGCCAGCAGCCAACCCCTACCATCACGGAGGGAGACCCAGTACTTC.

CDR3 DNA sequence: TGCGCCTCAGGGCCCAGCAGCTTGGGGGTTCCCTACAATGAGCAGTTCTTC. It specifies CASGPSSLGVPYNEQFF. The J gene is TRBJ2-1, the V gene TRBV5-1, with D perhaps matching TRBD1 or TRBD2 (5 bases each). V lost 10 bases and J lost 2, with 25 bases in between. This CDR3 region has 17 residues. CDR1 is SGHRS and CDR2 is YFSETQ in the germline V gene.

This clonotype was detected ten times or more. The V gene is TRBV30, the J gene TRBJ2-3; D is undetermined. This CDR3 comprises 15 residues. Germline V lookup: CDR1 GTSNPN, CDR2 SVGIG (reference sequence). V lost 2 bases, J lost 0 bases, and 12 bases lay in between. The CDR3 DNA follows: TGTGCCTGGAGTTTGGGAATCTCTAGCACAGATACGCAGTATTTT. Protein: CAWSLGISSTDTQYF.

This clonotype came up many times. The chain uses TRBV20-1 and TRBJ2-5, with D hard to call. This CDR3 is 12 amino acids long. Germline assignment: CDR1 DFQATT and CDR2 SNEGSKA (reference sequence). V lost 5 bases and J lost 4, with 11 bases in between. Here the CDR3 DNA reads TGCAGTGCTGGAGCTAGGTTAGAGACCCAGTACTTC. Translating it yields CSAGARLETQYF.

There are many counts of this clonotype. The chain employs TRBV6-2 or TRBV6-3 and TRBJ1-2; D might be TRBD1 (5 bases). The V and J ends lost 2 bases and 4 bases respectively, with 11 bases between them. CDR1 is MNHEY and CDR2 is SVGEGT in the germline V gene. The CDR3 contains 14 residues. This CDR3 is CASSYAGQSYGYTF. In nucleotides, the CDR3 is TGTGCCAGCAGTTACGCGGGGCAGTCCTATGGCTACACCTTC.

This clonotype has ten or more counts. J is TRBJ2-2 and V is TRBV5-8; a possible D gene is TRBD2 (6 bases). Germline lookup yields CDR1 SGHTS and CDR2 YDEGEE. Trimming shortened V by 4 bases and J by 1 base, and 11 bases separated the two germline ends. The CDR3 is 15 residues long. Here the CDR3 reads CASSVGGLNTGELFF. In nucleotides, the CDR3 is TGTGCCAGCAGCGTTGGGGGACTGAACACCGGGGAGCTGTTTTTT. The entire variable domain, with the rest obtained from reference TRBV5-8 and TRBJ2-2, is as follows: EAGVTQSPTHLIKTRGQQATLRCSPISGHTSVYWYQQALGLGLQFLLWYDEGEERNRGNFPPRFSGRQFPNYSSELNVNALELEDSALYLCASSVGGLNTGELFFGEGSRLTVL.

This clonotype occurred a few times. The chain is built from TRBV28 and TRBJ2-7; TRBD2 matches 13 bases. This CDR3 has 19 amino acids. Germline lookup yields CDR1 MDHEN and CDR2 SYDVKM. V was pared by 7 bases and J by 2 bases, with 17 bases of the junction left unmatched. CDR3 DNA sequence: TGTGCCAGCACCGGCTCTAAGGGACTAGCGGGAAGTTCCCCCTACGAGCAGTACTTC. Amino acid sequence: CASTGSKGLAGSSPYEQYF.

There are many counts of this clonotype. The CDR3 DNA sequence: TGTGCCAGCAGCTTAGTAGCCTACGAGCAGTACTTC. It translates to CASSLVAYEQYF. The rearrangement uses TRBV7-9 and TRBJ2-7; D not certain. CDR1 and CDR2 from the germline V gene are SEHNR and FQNEAQ (reference sequence). CDR3 size: 12 residues. Trimming shortened V by 1 base and J by 2 bases, and 3 bases separated the two germline ends. Full variable domain (rest looked up from reference TRBV7-9 and TRBJ2-7): DTGVSQNPRHKITKRGQNVTFRCDPISEHNRLYWYRQTLGQGPEFLTYFQNEAQLEKSRLLSDRFSAERPKGSFSTLEIQRTEQGDSAMYLCASSLVAYEQYFGPGTRLTVT.

This clonotype was recorded many times. The DNA of the CDR3 is TGTGCCAGCAGTTATACCCCGACTGAGAACTATGGCTACACCTTC. Its translation is CASSYTPTENYGYTF. The V and J genes are TRBV6-2 or TRBV6-3 and TRBJ1-2, with D uncertain. Between the trimmed V and J ends, which lost 3 bases and 2 bases, there was a span of 13 bases. The V gene's germline CDR1 is MNHEY and CDR2 SVGEGT. This CDR3 has 15 residues.

In the case of this clonotype: One base separates it from a far larger clone, so it is likely a read error. The chain links TRBV12-3 or TRBV12-4 to TRBJ2-7, with D possibly matching TRBD2 (5 bases). The CDR3 is 13 residues long. V was trimmed by 7 bases and J by 7 bases, leaving 17 bases between them. The CDR3 spells CASTILGDLEQYF. In DNA form, the CDR3 reads TGTGCCAGCACCATATTGGGAGATCTTGAGCAGTACTTC.

In its sample, this clonotype was seen many times. The chain employs TRBV30 and TRBJ2-3; no clear D gene. The CDR3 is made up of 13 amino acids. V shed 0 bases and J shed 6 bases, with 10 bases lying between them. From germline, CDR1 is GTSNPN and CDR2 SVGIG (reference sequence). The CDR3 reads CAWSVQFGDTQYF. Here the CDR3 DNA reads TGTGCCTGGAGTGTTCAATTTGGGGATACGCAGTATTTT.

This clonotype was recorded many times. The chain couples TRBV6-2 or TRBV6-3 to TRBJ2-6; 8 bases map to TRBD1. CDR1 and CDR2 from the germline V gene are MNHEY and SVGEGT. Losses at the gene ends were 5 bases for V and 0 bases for J; bases not matched to a gene: 9. The CDR3 has 18 amino acids. CDR3 coding DNA: TGTGCCAGCAGTGGATGGGACAGGCGATTCTCTGGGGCCAACGTCCTGACTTTC. Its protein product is CASSGWDRRFSGANVLTF.

This clonotype has a count of ten or more. The V call is TRBV18, the J call TRBJ1-6; D unresolved. V was clipped by 0 bases and J by 9 bases, with 15 bases between them. Germline V gene lookup returns CDR1 KGHSH and CDR2 LQKENI. This CDR3 region has 16 residues. The CDR3, as DNA: TGTGCCAGCTCACCACCGGGCGGCGGTGGCAGTTCACCCCTCCACTTT. Translating gives CASSPPGGGGSSPLHF.

V usage is TRBV28 and J usage is TRBJ2-1; perhaps TRBD1 as D (5 bases). The CDR3 is 14 amino acids. The germline V gene encodes CDR1 MDHEN and CDR2 SYDVKM. V was trimmed by 6 bases and J by 4 bases, leaving 13 bases between them. The CDR3 DNA follows: TGTGCCAGCAGAATAATGCAGGGTTACAATGAGCAGTTCTTC. This translates into CASRIMQGYNEQFF.

At least ten counts were recorded for this clonotype. The chain is built from TRBV27 and TRBJ2-3; the match to TRBD2 covers 7 bases. Trimming cost V 7 bases and J 4 bases; bases outside gene matches: 11. The length of the CDR3 is 15 residues. CDR1 is MNHEY and CDR2 is SMNVEV in the germline V gene (reference sequence). In DNA form, the CDR3 reads TGTGCCAGCACTCCTCTCGTGGGAGGGCCAGATACGCAGTATTTT. Translating it yields CASTPLVGGPDTQYF.